This TCR beta chain was sequenced for a study of blood T cell repertoires in COVID-19. Study processing details: Amplification of reference gene primers provided the estimated nucleated cell counts. Profiling relied on immunoSEQ multiplex PCR, and the TCRdb table lists in-frame clones only, not all of them. The DNA gave D and trimming, while V, J and clone size come from that table. The table records roughly 150,000 clones, about four fifths of them present only once. Enrolment of Seattle patients took place during active infection, and they were followed longitudinally. This receptor was taken from a woman older than 75 with COVID-19, enrolled during active disease. The specimen was peripheral blood.

This CDR3 is CSAYGASLYNEQFF. The CDR3 coding sequence is TGCAGCGCGTATGGGGCTTCCCTCTACAATGAGCAGTTCTTC. The chain combines TRBV29-1 with TRBJ2-1; a weak D match, TRBD1 (5 bases). This CDR3 comprises 14 residues. Trimming cost V 7 bases and J 3 bases, with 16 bases left between them. Germline loops: CDR1 SQVTM, CDR2 ANQGSEA.